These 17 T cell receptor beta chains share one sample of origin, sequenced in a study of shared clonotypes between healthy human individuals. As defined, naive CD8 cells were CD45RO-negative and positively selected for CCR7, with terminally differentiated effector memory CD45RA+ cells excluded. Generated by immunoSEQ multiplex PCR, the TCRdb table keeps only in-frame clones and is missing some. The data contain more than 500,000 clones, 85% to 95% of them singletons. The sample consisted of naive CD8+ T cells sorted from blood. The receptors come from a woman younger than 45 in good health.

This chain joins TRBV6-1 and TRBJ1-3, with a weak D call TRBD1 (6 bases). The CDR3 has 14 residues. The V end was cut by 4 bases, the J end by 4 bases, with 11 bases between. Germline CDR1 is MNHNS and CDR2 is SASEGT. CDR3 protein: CASSVGGNGNTIYF. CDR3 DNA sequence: TGTGCCAGCAGTGTCGGGGGCAACGGAAACACCATATATTTT.

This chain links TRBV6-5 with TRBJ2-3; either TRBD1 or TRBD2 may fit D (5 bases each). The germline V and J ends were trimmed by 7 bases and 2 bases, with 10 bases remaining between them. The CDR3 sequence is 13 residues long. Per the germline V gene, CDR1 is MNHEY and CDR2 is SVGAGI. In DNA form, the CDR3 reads TGTGCCAGCACCCGGGGACCCACAGATACGCAGTATTTT. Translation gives CASTRGPTDTQYF.

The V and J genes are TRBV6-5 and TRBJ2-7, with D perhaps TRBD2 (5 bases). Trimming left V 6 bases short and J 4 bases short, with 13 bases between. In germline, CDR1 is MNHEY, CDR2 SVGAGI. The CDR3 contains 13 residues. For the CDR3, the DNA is TGTGCCAGCAGACTCGGCAGCGGATACGAGCAGTACTTC. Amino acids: CASRLGSGYEQYF.

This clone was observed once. In DNA, the CDR3 is TGTGCCAGCAGCTTAGATGGGCGGTCCCTCTCCTACGAGCAGTACTTC. This codes for CASSLDGRSLSYEQYF. The chain joins TRBV7-6 to TRBJ2-7; D is undetermined. With 1 base removed from V and 0 bases from J, the gap between germline ends came to 13 bases. The length of the CDR3 is 16 residues. CDR1 is SGHVS, CDR2 FNYEAQ, per germline. Combining the CDR3 with reference TRBV7-6 and TRBJ2-7 gives the whole variable domain GAGVSQSPRYKVTKRGQDVALRCDPISGHVSLYWYRQALGQGPEFLTYFNYEAQQDKSGLPNDRFSAERPEGSISTLTIQRTEQRDSAMYRCASSLDGRSLSYEQYFGPGTRLTVT.

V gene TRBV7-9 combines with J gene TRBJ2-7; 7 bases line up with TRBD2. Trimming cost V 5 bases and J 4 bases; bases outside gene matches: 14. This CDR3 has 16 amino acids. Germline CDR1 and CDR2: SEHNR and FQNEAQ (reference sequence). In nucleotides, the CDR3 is TGTGCCAGCAGCCCGGTAGGTTCGGCGGGAGTTTACGAGCAGTACTTC. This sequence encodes CASSPVGSAGVYEQYF.

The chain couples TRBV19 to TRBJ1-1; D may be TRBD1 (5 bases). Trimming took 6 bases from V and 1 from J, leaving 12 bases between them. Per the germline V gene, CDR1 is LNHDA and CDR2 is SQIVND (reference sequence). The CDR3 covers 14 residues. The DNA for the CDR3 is TGTGCCAGTAGGCCGGGACGCTGGAACACTGAAGCTTTCTTT. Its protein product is CASRPGRWNTEAFF.

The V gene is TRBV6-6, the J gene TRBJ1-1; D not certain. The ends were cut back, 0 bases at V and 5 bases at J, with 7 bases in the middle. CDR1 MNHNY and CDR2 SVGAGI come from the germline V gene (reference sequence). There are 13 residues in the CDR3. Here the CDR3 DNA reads TGTGCCAGCAGTTACTCGTCTCAAACTGAAGCTTTCTTT. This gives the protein CASSYSSQTEAFF.

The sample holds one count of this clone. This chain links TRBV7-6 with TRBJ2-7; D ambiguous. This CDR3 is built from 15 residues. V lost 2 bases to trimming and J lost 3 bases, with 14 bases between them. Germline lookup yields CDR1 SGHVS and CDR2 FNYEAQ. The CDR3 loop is CASSLSKGSVYEQYF. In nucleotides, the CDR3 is TGTGCCAGCAGCTTATCAAAGGGTTCGGTCTACGAGCAGTACTTC.

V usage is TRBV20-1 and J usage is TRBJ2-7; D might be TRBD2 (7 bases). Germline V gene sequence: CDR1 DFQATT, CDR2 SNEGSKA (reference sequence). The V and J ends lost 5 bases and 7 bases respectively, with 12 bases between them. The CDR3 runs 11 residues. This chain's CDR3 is CSAGGGAEQYF. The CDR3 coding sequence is TGCAGTGCTGGAGGGGGGGCGGAGCAGTACTTC.

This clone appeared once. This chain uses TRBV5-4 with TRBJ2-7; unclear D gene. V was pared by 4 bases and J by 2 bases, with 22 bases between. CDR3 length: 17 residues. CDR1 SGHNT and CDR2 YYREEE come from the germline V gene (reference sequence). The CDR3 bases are TGTGCCAGCAGCCCATACACGAGAAAGCATATCGCCTACGAGCAGTACTTC. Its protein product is CASSPYTRKHIAYEQYF.

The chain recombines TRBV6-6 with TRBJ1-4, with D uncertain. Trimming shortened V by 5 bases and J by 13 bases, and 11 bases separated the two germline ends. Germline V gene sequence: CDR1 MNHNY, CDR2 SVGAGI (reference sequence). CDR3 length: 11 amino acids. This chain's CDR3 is CASSPPGRLFF. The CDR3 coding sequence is TGTGCCAGCAGTCCGCCTGGTCGACTGTTTTTT.

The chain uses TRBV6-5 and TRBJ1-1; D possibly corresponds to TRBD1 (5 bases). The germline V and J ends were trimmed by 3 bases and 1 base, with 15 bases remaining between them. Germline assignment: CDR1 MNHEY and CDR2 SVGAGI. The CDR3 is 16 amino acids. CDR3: CASSYHVGTQNTEAFF. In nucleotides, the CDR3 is TGTGCCAGCAGTTATCACGTTGGGACGCAGAACACTGAAGCTTTCTTT.

The CDR3 DNA follows: TGTGCCAGCAGTGAACTAGCGAACTCCTACGAGCAGTACTTC. Its translation: CASSELANSYEQYF. The chain combines TRBV2 with TRBJ2-7; weak D call: TRBD2 (6 bases). Trimming pared 2 bases from V and 0 bases from J, leaving 8 bases between. The CDR3 has 14 residues. Germline V gives CDR1 SNHLY, CDR2 FYNNEI.

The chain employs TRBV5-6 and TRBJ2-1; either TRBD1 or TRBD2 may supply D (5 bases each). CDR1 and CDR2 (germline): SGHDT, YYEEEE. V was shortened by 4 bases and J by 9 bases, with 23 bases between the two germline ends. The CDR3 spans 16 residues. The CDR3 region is CASSGPQWGGSVEQFF. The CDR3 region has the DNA TGTGCCAGCAGCGGCCCTCAGTGGGGCGGGTCGGTTGAGCAGTTCTTC.

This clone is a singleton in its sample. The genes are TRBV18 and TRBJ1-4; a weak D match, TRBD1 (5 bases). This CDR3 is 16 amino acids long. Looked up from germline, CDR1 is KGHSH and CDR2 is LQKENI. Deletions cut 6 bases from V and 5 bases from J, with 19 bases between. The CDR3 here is CASSESPRGTNEKLFF. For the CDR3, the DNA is TGTGCCAGCTCGGAGTCCCCGCGGGGCACGAATGAAAAACTGTTTTTT.

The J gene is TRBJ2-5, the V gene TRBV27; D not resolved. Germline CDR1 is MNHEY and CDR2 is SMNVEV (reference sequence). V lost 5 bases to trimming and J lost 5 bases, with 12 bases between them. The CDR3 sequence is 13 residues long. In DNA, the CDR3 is TGTGCCAGCAGTCGTATAGGGTGGGAGACCCAGTACTTC. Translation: CASSRIGWETQYF.

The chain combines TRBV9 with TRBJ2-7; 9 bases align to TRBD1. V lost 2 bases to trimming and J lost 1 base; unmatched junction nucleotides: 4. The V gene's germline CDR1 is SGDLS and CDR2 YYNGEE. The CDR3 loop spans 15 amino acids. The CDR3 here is CASSVAGTGSYEQYF. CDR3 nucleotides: TGTGCCAGCAGCGTCGCCGGGACAGGGTCCTACGAGCAGTACTTC. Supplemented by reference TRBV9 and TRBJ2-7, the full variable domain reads DSGVTQTPKHLITATGQRVTLRCSPRSGDLSVYWYQQSLDQGLQFLIQYYNGEERAKGNILERFSAQQFPDLHSELNLSSLELGDSALYFCASSVAGTGSYEQYFGPGTRLTVT.